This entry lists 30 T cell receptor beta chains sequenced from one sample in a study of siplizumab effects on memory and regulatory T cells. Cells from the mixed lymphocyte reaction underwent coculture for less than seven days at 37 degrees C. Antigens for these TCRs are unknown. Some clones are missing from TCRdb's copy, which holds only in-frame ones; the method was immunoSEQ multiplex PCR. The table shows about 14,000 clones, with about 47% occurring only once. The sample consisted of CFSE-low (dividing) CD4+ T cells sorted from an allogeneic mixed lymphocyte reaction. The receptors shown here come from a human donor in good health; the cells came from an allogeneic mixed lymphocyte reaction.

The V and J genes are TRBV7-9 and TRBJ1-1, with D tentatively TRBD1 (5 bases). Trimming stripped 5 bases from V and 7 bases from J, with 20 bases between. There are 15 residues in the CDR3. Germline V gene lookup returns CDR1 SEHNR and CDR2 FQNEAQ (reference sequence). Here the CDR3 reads CASSPTGTIPGEAFF. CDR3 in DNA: TGTGCCAGCAGCCCGACCGGGACGATACCGGGTGAAGCTTTCTTT.

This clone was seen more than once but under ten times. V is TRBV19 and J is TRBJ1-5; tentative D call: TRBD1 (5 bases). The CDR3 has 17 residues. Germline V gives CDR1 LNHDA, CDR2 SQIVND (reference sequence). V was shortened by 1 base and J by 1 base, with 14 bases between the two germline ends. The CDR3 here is CASSIGMRKGSNQPQHF. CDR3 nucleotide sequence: TGTGCCAGTAGTATAGGTATGAGGAAGGGGAGCAATCAGCCCCAGCATTTT.

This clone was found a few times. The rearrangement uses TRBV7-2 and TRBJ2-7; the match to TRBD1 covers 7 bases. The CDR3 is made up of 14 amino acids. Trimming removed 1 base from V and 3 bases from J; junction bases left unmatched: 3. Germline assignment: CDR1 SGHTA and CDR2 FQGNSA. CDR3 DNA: TGTGCCAGCAGCTTAGTTTCAGGGGGCTACGAGCAGTACTTC. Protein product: CASSLVSGGYEQYF.

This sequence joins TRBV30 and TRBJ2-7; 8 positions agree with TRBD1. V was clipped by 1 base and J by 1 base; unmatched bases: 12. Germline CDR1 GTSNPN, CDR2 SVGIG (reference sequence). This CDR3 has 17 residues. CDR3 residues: CAWSGGNRGVGSYEQYF. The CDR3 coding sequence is TGTGCCTGGAGTGGTGGAAACAGGGGGGTTGGGTCCTACGAGCAGTACTTC.

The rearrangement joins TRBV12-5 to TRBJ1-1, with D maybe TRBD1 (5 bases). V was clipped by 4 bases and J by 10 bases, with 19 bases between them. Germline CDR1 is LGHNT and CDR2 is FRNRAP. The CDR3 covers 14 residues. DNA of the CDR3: TGTGCTAGTGGTTCCCAGGGACGTGGGAGAGGAGCTTTCTTT. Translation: CASGSQGRGRGAFF.

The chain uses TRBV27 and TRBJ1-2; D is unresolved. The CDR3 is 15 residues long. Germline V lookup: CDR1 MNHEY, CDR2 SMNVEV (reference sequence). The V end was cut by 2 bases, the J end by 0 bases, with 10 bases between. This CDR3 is CASSLASTSNYGYTF. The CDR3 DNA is TGTGCCAGCAGTTTAGCTTCCACGTCTAACTATGGCTACACCTTC.

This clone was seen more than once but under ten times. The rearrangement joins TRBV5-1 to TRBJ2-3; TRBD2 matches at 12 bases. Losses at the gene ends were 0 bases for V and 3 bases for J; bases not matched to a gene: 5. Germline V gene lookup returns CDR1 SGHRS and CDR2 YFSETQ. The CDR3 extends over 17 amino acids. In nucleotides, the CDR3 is TGCGCCAGCAGCTTGGACTCTAGCGGGAGGGCAACAGATACGCAGTATTTT. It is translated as CASSLDSSGRATDTQYF.

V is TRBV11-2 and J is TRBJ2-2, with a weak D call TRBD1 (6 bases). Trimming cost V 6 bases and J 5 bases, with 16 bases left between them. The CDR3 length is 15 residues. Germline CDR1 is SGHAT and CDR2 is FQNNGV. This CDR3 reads CASSSPGTTTGELFF. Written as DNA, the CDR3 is TGTGCCAGCAGTTCCCCGGGGACAACTACCGGGGAGCTGTTTTTT.

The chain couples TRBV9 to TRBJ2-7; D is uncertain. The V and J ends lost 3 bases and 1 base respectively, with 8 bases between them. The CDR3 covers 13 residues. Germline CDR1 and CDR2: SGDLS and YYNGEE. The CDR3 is CASSAENSYEQYF. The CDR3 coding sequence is TGTGCCAGCAGCGCTGAGAATTCCTACGAGCAGTACTTC.

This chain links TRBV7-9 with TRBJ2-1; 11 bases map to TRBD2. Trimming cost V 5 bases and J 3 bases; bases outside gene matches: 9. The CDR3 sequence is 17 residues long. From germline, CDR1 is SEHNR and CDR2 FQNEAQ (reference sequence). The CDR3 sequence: CASSPASTSGGYNEQFF. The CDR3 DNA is TGTGCCAGCAGCCCGGCGTCTACTAGCGGGGGCTACAATGAGCAGTTCTTC.

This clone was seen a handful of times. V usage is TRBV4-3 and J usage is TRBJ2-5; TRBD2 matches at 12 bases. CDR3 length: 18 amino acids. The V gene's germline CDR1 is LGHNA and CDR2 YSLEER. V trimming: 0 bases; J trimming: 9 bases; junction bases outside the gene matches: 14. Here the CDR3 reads CASSQELLLAGGIGSQYF. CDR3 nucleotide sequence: TGCGCCAGCAGCCAAGAACTCCTACTAGCGGGAGGTATTGGGTCCCAGTACTTC.

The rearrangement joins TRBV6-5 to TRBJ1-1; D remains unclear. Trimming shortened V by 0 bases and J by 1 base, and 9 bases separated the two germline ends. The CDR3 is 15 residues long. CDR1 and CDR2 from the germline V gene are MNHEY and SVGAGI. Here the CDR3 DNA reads TGTGCCAGCAGTTACTCGTCCAGGCCGAACACTGAAGCTTTCTTT. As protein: CASSYSSRPNTEAFF.

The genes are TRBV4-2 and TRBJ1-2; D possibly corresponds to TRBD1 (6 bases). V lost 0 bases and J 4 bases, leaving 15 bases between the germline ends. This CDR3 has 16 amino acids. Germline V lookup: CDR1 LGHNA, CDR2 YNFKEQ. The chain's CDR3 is CASSQDEGGALYGYTF. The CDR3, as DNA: TGTGCCAGCAGCCAAGACGAGGGGGGGGCGCTCTATGGCTACACCTTC.

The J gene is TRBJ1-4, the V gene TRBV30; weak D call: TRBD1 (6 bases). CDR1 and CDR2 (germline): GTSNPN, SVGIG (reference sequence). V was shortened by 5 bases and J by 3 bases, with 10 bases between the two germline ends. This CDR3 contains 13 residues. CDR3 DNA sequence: TGTGCCTGGGTACAGGGACCTAATGAAAAACTGTTTTTT. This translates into CAWVQGPNEKLFF.

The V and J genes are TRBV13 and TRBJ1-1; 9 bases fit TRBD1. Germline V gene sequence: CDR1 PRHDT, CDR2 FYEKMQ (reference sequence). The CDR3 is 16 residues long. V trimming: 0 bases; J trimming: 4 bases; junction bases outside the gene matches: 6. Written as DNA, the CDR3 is TGTGCCAGCAGCTTAGGTGGACAGGGGTGGGGCACTGAAGCTTTCTTT. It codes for CASSLGGQGWGTEAFF.

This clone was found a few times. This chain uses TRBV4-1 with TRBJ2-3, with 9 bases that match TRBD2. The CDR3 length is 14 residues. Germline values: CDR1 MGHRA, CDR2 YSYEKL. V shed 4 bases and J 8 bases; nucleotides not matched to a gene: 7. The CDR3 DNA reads TGCGCCAGCAGCCCCAGCGGGGGGCTTGCTACGCAGTATTTT. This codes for CASSPSGGLATQYF.

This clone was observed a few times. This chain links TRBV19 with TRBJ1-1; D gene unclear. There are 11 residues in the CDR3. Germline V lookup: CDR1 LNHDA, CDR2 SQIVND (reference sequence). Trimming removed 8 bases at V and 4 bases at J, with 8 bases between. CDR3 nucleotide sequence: TGTGCCAGTGGTGGAGGCACTGAAGCTTTCTTT. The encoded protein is CASGGGTEAFF. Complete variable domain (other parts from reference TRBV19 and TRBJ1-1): DGGITQSPKYLFRKEGQNVTLSCEQNLNHDAMYWYRQDPGQGLRLIYYSQIVNDFQKGDIAEGYSVSREKKESFPLTVTSAQKNPTAFYLCASGGGTEAFFGQGTRLTVV.

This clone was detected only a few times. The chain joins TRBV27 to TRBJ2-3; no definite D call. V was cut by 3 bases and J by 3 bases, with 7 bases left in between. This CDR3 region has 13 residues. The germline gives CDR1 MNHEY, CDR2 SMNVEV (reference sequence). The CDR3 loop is CASSLRWTDTQYF. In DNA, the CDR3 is TGTGCCAGCAGTTTGCGTTGGACAGATACGCAGTATTTT.

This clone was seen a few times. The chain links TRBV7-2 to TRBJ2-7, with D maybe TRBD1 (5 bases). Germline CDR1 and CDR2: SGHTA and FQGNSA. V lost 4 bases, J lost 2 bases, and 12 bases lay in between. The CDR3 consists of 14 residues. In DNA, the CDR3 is TGTGCCAGCAGCTCCAGGGTTAACACCTACGAGCAGTACTTC. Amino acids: CASSSRVNTYEQYF.

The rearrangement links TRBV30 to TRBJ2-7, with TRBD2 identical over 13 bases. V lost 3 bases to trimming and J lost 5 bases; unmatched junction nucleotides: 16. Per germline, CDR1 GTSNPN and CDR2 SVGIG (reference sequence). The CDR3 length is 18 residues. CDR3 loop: CAWRDESWTSGRLHEQYF. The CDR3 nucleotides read TGTGCCTGGAGGGACGAGAGCTGGACTAGCGGGAGACTCCACGAGCAGTACTTC. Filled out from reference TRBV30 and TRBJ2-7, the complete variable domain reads SQTIHQWPATLVQPVGSPLSLECTVEGTSNPNLYWYRQAAGRGLQLLFYSVGIGQISSEVPQNLSASRPQDRQFILSSKKLLLSDSGFYLCAWRDESWTSGRLHEQYFGPGTRLTVT.

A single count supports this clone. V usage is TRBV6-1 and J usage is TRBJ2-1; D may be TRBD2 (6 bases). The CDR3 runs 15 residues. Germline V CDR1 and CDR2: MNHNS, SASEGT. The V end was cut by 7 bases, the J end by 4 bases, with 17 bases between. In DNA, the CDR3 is TGTGCCAGCAAGACGCCGGGACTGCCATACAATGAGCAGTTCTTC. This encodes CASKTPGLPYNEQFF.

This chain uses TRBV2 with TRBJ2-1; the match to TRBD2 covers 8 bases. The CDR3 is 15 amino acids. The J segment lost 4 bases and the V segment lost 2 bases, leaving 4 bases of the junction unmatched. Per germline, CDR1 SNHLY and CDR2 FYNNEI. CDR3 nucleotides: TGTGCCAGCAGTGAAACGAGCGGGGGTTACAATGAGCAGTTCTTC. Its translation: CASSETSGGYNEQFF.

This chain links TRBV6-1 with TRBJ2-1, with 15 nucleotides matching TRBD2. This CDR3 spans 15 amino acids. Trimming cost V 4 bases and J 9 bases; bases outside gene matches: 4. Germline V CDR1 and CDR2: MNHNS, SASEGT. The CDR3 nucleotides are TGTGCCAGCAGTGGGACTAGCGGGGGGGCTGTTGAGCAGTTCTTC. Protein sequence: CASSGTSGGAVEQFF.

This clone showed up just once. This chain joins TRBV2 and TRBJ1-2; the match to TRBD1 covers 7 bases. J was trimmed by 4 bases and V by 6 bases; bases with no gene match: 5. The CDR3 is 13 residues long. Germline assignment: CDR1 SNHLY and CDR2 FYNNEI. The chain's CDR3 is CASSPDRAYGYTF. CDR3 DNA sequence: TGTGCCAGCAGCCCCGACAGGGCCTATGGCTACACCTTC.

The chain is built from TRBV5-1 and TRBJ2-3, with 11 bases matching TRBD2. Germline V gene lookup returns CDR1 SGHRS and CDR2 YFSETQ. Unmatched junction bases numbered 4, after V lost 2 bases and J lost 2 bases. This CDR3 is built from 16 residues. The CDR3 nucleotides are TGCGCCAGCAGCTTTTCGACTAGCGGGAACACAGATACGCAGTATTTT. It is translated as CASSFSTSGNTDTQYF.

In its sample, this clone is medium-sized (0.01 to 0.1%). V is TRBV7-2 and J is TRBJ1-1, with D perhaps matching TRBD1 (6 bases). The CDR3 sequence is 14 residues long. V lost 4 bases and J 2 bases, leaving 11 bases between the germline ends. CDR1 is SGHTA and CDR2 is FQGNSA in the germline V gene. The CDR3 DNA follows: TGTGCCAGCAGCTATGACAGGCAAAACACTGAAGCTTTCTTT. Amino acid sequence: CASSYDRQNTEAFF.

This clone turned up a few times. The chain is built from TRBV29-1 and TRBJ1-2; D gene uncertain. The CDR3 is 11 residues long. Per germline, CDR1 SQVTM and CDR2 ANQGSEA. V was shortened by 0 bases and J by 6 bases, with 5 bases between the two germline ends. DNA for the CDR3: TGCAGCGTTGAAGACATCGATGGCTACACCTTC. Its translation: CSVEDIDGYTF.

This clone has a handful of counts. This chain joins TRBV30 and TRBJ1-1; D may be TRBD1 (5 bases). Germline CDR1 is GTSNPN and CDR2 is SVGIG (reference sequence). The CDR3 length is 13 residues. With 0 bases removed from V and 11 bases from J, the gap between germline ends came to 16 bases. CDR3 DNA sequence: TGTGCCTGGAGTGTACAGGAGGGGATGAGGGCTTTCTTT. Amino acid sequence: CAWSVQEGMRAFF.

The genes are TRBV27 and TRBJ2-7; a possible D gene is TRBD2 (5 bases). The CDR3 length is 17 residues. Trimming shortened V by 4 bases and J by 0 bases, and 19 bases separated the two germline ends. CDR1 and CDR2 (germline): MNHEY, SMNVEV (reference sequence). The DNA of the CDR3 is TGTGCCAGCAGTTCAGTCGGAGGCCATCCATCCTCCTACGAGCAGTACTTC. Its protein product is CASSSVGGHPSSYEQYF.

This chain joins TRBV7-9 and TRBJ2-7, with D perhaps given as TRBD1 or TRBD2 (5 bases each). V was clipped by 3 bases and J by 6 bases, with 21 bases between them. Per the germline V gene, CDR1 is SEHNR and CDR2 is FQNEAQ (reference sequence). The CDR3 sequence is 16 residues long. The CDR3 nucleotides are TGTGCCAGCAGCTTCTTTGAGGGGCTTGGACCCGTCGAGCAGTACTTC. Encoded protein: CASSFFEGLGPVEQYF.